This T cell receptor beta chain was documented in a study of blood T cell repertoires in COVID-19. Only in-frame clones appear in the TCRdb table, and some are missing; sequencing was by immunoSEQ multiplex PCR. Of 300,000 to 350,000 clones in the sample, roughly 90% were seen once. Patients from Seattle were sampled longitudinally, starting during active infection. This clonotype was sampled from a woman aged 25 to 45 with COVID-19, enrolled during active disease. Specimen: peripheral blood.

This CDR3 reads CASSTTPTYEQYF. Here the CDR3 DNA reads TGTGCCAGCAGCACTACACCGACCTACGAGCAGTACTTC. This sequence joins TRBV28 and TRBJ2-7; D unclear. CDR1 is MDHEN, CDR2 SYDVKM, per germline. The V end lost 6 bases, the J end lost 2 bases, and 11 bases lay between the germline ends. This CDR3 contains 13 residues.